This T cell receptor beta chain was sequenced during a study of T cell responses to AZD1222 COVID-19 vaccine. Study-level results: Females made up more of the donors, who were largely white British, and clonal diversity may have come out too low. Sampling that yielded the repertoires occurred only after the peak T cell response.

With regard to this clone: Its antigen remains unknown.

Sequencing was performed with immunoSEQ multiplex PCR; in TCRdb, only in-frame clones are kept and a portion is missing. The data show approximately 110,000 clones, around 94% seen once. Per the germline V gene, CDR1 is PRHDT and CDR2 is FYEKMQ (reference sequence). Between the trimmed V and J ends, which lost 0 bases and 1 base, there was a span of 15 bases. CDR3 length: 17 residues. This rearrangement joins TRBV13 to TRBJ1-1; D ambiguous. The sequence was collected from an adult in good health. Material: peripheral blood, obtained on day 0 of AZD1222 vaccination. CDR3 sequence: CASSLGLGPGENTEAFF. The CDR3 DNA reads as TGTGCCAGCAGCTTAGGCCTGGGCCCGGGAGAGAACACTGAAGCTTTCTTT. Combining the CDR3 with reference TRBV13 and TRBJ1-1 gives the whole variable domain AAGVIQSPRHLIKEKRETATLKCYPIPRHDTVYWYQQGPGQDPQFLISFYEKMQSDKGSIPDRFSAQQFSDYHSELNMSSLELGDSALYFCASSLGLGPGENTEAFFGQGTRLTVV.